This record looks at one TCR beta chain sequence and its context. Only in-frame clones appear in the TCRdb table, and some are missing; sequencing was by immunoSEQ multiplex PCR. The sample carries some 74,000 clones, over 65% recorded once. V lost 2 bases and J lost 4, with 5 bases in between. Germline CDR1 reads SGHTA; CDR2 reads FQGNSA. This CDR3 is 12 amino acids long. This sample is part of a study of radiotherapy plus CTLA-4 blockade in lung cancer. The clonotype originates from a human donor with non-small cell lung cancer who had a complete response to radiotherapy plus ipilimumab. Here the sequenced sample was peripheral blood, taken from a patient treated with radiotherapy plus ipilimumab. The chain links TRBV7-2 to TRBJ1-2, with D unresolved. The CDR3 DNA reads TGTGCCAGCAGCTTACTACGCTATGGCTACACCTTC. Translated: CASSLLRYGYTF. The variable domain in full, with the rest retrieved from reference TRBV7-2 and TRBJ1-2, is GAGVSQSPSNKVTEKGKDVELRCDPISGHTALYWYRQSLGQGLEFLIYFQGNSAPDKSGLPSDRFSAERTGGSVSTLTIQRTQQEDSAVYLCASSLLRYGYTFGSGTRLTVV.